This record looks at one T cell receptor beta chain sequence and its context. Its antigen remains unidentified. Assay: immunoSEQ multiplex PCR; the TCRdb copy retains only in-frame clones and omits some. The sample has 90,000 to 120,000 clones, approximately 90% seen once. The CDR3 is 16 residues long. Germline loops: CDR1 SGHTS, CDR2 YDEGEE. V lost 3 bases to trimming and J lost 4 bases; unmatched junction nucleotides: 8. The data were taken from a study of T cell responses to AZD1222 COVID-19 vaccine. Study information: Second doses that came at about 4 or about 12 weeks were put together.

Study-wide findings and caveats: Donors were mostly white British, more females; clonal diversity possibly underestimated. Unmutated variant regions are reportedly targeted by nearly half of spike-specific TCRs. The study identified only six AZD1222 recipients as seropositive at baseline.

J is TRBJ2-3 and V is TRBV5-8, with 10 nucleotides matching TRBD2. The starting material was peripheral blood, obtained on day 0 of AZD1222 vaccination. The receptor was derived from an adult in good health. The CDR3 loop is CASSWGLAPRSDTQYF. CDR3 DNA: TGTGCCAGCAGCTGGGGACTAGCGCCGAGGTCAGATACGCAGTATTTT.